Below are 23 T cell receptor beta chains sequenced from a single sample in a study of CD8 T cells in ankylosing spondylitis. Broader study findings: Ankylosing spondylitis blood seemed to carry a telltale TCR beta motif made of several highly homologous variants.

No antigen has been assigned to these receptors. MiXCR, applied by TCRdb to the 5' RACE reads, yields one record per CDR3 protein. The table includes some 840,000 distinct CDR3 sequences, about 10% detected once. The specimen was blood, either unsorted or a sorted T cell fraction (not recorded which). The receptors were gathered from a male donor with ankylosing spondylitis.

This chain uses TRBV18 with TRBJ1-1; a possible D gene is TRBD1 (6 bases). The V end was cut by 5 bases, the J end by 5 bases, with 15 bases between. CDR1 KGHSH and CDR2 LQKENI come from the germline V gene. The CDR3 extends over 14 amino acids. CDR3 protein: CASSRNRELTEAFF. In DNA, the CDR3 is TGTGCCAGCTCAAGGAACAGGGAGTTGACTGAAGCTTTCTTT.

This sequence joins TRBV28 and TRBJ2-1; TRBD1 matches at 8 bases. Germline V gene sequence: CDR1 MDHEN, CDR2 SYDVKM. V lost 1 base and J lost 7; bases outside the gene matches: 21. The CDR3 consists of 20 residues. The CDR3 sequence: CASSLSLVPLQGAKRNEQFF. The CDR3 nucleotides read TGTGCCAGCAGTTTATCCCTTGTCCCTTTGCAGGGGGCTAAGAGAAATGAGCAGTTCTTC.

This clonotype was recorded at least ten times. This sequence joins TRBV3-1 and TRBJ2-1; D is unclear. Deletions cut 3 bases from V and 8 bases from J, with 5 bases between. Germline-derived CDR1 and CDR2 are LGHDT and YNNKEL (reference sequence). The CDR3 is 11 amino acids. The CDR3 DNA reads TGTGCCAGCAGCCATGTGCATGAGCAGTTCTTC. Protein sequence: CASSHVHEQFF.

This clonotype was counted ten times or more. The genes are TRBV29-1 and TRBJ1-4; D ambiguous. The V gene's germline CDR1 is SQVTM and CDR2 ANQGSEA. This CDR3 has 12 residues. Between the trimmed V and J ends, which lost 6 bases and 5 bases, there was a span of 10 bases. CDR3 sequence (DNA): TGCAGCGTGCTCGATTTCAATGAAAAACTGTTTTTT. It translates to CSVLDFNEKLFF.

This clonotype came up a few times. The CDR3 reads CAISGSGSLDEQYF. DNA of the CDR3: TGTGCCATCAGTGGTAGCGGGAGCCTAGACGAGCAGTACTTC. The rearrangement links TRBV10-3 to TRBJ2-7; 9 bases are a match to TRBD2. Germline assignment: CDR1 ENHRY and CDR2 SYGVKD. Trimming removed 4 bases from V and 5 bases from J; junction bases left unmatched: 6. There are 14 residues in the CDR3.

Ten or more counts support this clonotype. The CDR3 DNA reads TGTGCCAGCAGCGAAAGAGGCCTCGGCGAGACCCAGTACTTC. Protein: CASSERGLGETQYF. The V and J genes are TRBV7-3 and TRBJ2-5; D call uncertain. V was shortened by 5 bases and J by 5 bases, with 15 bases between the two germline ends. Germline-derived CDR1 and CDR2 are SGHTA and FQGTGA. The CDR3 is 14 amino acids.

This clonotype was seen repeatedly, ten times or more. This chain links TRBV29-1 with TRBJ2-5; 7 bases are a match to TRBD2. CDR1 and CDR2 (germline): SQVTM, ANQGSEA. J gave up 4 bases and V 4 bases, and 3 bases lay outside the gene matches. The CDR3 covers 12 residues. CDR3 in amino acids: CSVGPSGETQYF. CDR3 nucleotides: TGCAGCGTTGGTCCTAGCGGAGAGACCCAGTACTTC.

This clonotype occurred many times. The chain couples TRBV7-9 to TRBJ1-1; tentative D call: TRBD1 (5 bases). Trimming cost V 5 bases and J 4 bases, with 11 bases left between them. This CDR3 region has 13 residues. Germline V gives CDR1 SEHNR, CDR2 FQNEAQ (reference sequence). The CDR3 here is CASSAQGGTEAFF. CDR3 in DNA: TGTGCCAGCAGCGCCCAGGGAGGCACTGAAGCTTTCTTT. Together with reference TRBV7-9 and TRBJ1-1, the CDR3 gives the full variable domain: DTGVSQNPRHKITKRGQNVTFRCDPISEHNRLYWYRQTLGQGPEFLTYFQNEAQLEKSRLLSDRFSAERPKGSFSTLEIQRTEQGDSAMYLCASSAQGGTEAFFGQGTRLTVV.

This clonotype was counted ten times or more. The rearrangement joins TRBV4-3 to TRBJ1-2; maybe TRBD1 (5 bases). The CDR3 runs 15 residues. V lost 1 base, J lost 4 bases, and 13 bases lay in between. Germline-derived CDR1 and CDR2 are LGHNA and YSLEER. The CDR3 bases are TGCGCCAGCAGCCAAGCCGAGAGAGGGGCCTATGGCTACACCTTC. Amino acids: CASSQAERGAYGYTF.

This clonotype was observed a few times. The gene calls are TRBV20-1 and TRBJ2-5; 7 bases align to TRBD2. CDR3 length: 15 residues. V lost 0 bases and J lost 2; bases outside the gene matches: 6. The germline V gene has CDR1 DFQATT and CDR2 SNEGSKA (reference sequence). The CDR3 nucleotides are TGCAGTGCTAGAGATTTAGCGGGCCCACAAGAGACCCAGTACTTC. This codes for CSARDLAGPQETQYF.

This chain connects TRBV24-1 to TRBJ2-6; a possible D gene is TRBD2 (5 bases). Between the trimmed V and J ends, which lost 4 bases and 2 bases, there was a span of 11 bases. The germline V gene encodes CDR1 KGHDR and CDR2 SFDVKD. The length of the CDR3 is 16 residues. The CDR3 bases are TGTGCCACCAGTGAATGGTCCGGGGCTGGGGCCAACGTCCTGACTTTC. Its protein product is CATSEWSGAGANVLTF.

This clonotype was seen only a few times. V gene TRBV15 combines with J gene TRBJ2-5; possibly TRBD2 for D (6 bases). This CDR3 spans 13 amino acids. Germline V lookup: CDR1 LNHNV, CDR2 YYDKDF (reference sequence). Between the trimmed V and J ends, which lost 3 bases and 5 bases, there was a span of 10 bases. This CDR3 reads CATSSPSGETQYF. The CDR3 region has the DNA TGTGCCACCAGCAGCCCCAGCGGGGAGACCCAGTACTTC.

In this sample, this clonotype turned up many times. The chain joins TRBV25-1 to TRBJ2-7; 11 bases agree with TRBD2. Germline V gene lookup returns CDR1 MGHDK and CDR2 SYGVNS. V gave up 5 bases and J gave up 3 bases; unmatched junction bases: 6. The CDR3 extends over 15 amino acids. CDR3 DNA: TGTGCCAGCAGTCCTATGGGACTAGCGGACTACGAGCAGTACTTC. It specifies CASSPMGLADYEQYF.

CDR3 DNA: TGTGCCAGCAGCTTAGTCCTCAGGGAAGGTCAGCCCCAGCATTTT. Translation gives CASSLVLREGQPQHF. The V gene is TRBV7-2, the J gene TRBJ1-5; the D gene is possibly TRBD1 (5 bases). CDR3 size: 15 residues. In germline, CDR1 is SGHTA, CDR2 FQGNSA. Trimming stripped 1 base from V and 6 bases from J, with 13 bases between.

V is TRBV10-3 and J is TRBJ2-3; D is unresolved. Trimming cost V 8 bases and J 2 bases, with 11 bases left between them. The CDR3 extends over 13 amino acids. Germline V gene data show CDR1 as ENHRY and CDR2 as SYGVKD. The CDR3 bases are TGTGCCATCGCACAGCAGGACACAGATACGCAGTATTTT. Its protein product is CAIAQQDTDTQYF.

J is TRBJ1-1 and V is TRBV29-1; no firm D call. This CDR3 has 11 residues. Trimming shortened V by 5 bases and J by 3 bases, and 7 bases separated the two germline ends. CDR1 and CDR2 (germline): SQVTM, ANQGSEA. The chain's CDR3 is CSVSLYTEAFF. The CDR3 DNA follows: TGCAGCGTTTCCCTGTACACTGAAGCTTTCTTT.

The J gene is TRBJ2-2, the V gene TRBV5-6; D call uncertain. CDR1 SGHDT and CDR2 YYEEEE come from the germline V gene. The CDR3 has 13 residues. V lost 6 bases and J 5 bases, leaving 11 bases between the germline ends. CDR3 in DNA: TGTGCCAGCACCATCCAGCTAACCGGGGAGCTGTTTTTT. This codes for CASTIQLTGELFF.

This rearrangement joins TRBV5-1 to TRBJ1-4; a possible D gene is TRBD1 (5 bases). V gave up 0 bases and J gave up 3 bases, with 9 bases separating them. The CDR3 has 15 residues. CDR1 is SGHRS, CDR2 YFSETQ, per germline. The CDR3 nucleotides read TGCGCCAGCAGCTTGGTGGGGGAAGCTAATGAAAAACTGTTTTTT. Amino acid sequence: CASSLVGEANEKLFF.

This clonotype has only a few counts. This chain links TRBV9 with TRBJ2-7; TRBD2 is a possible D gene (5 bases). Trimming stripped 4 bases from V and 12 bases from J, with 23 bases between. Looked up from germline, CDR1 is SGDLS and CDR2 is YYNGEE. The CDR3 has 14 residues. CDR3: CASSPEMTSRGLYF. The CDR3 DNA reads TGTGCCAGCAGCCCTGAGATGACCTCCAGAGGGCTGTACTTC.

This clonotype was observed a few times. The chain has TRBV14 and TRBJ1-6; D not resolved. Germline loops: CDR1 SGHDN, CDR2 FVKESK. The CDR3 is 14 amino acids. V was cut by 3 bases and J by 5 bases, with 8 bases left in between. The CDR3 DNA follows: TGTGCCAGCAGCCACATACAGCATAATTCACCCCTCCACTTT. This gives the protein CASSHIQHNSPLHF.

The V and J genes are TRBV29-1 and TRBJ2-1; TRBD2 is a possible D gene (6 bases). Per germline, CDR1 SQVTM and CDR2 ANQGSEA. The CDR3 runs 10 residues. The V and J ends lost 4 bases and 10 bases respectively, with 8 bases between them. CDR3 in DNA: TGCAGCGTTGGACTAGTCGAGCAGTTCTTC. This gives the protein CSVGLVEQFF.

CDR3 DNA: TGTGCCAGCAGTCCACAGGGGTTGAGCAATCAGCCCCAGCATTTT. Protein product: CASSPQGLSNQPQHF. The rearrangement links TRBV12-3 or TRBV12-4 to TRBJ1-5; 7 positions match TRBD1. The CDR3 loop spans 15 amino acids. V shed 5 bases, J shed 1 base, and the junction held 5 bases outside the gene matches.

The chain links TRBV20-1 to TRBJ2-1; the match to TRBD1 covers 7 bases. CDR1 DFQATT and CDR2 SNEGSKA come from the germline V gene (reference sequence). V was clipped by 3 bases and J by 4 bases; unmatched bases: 9. The CDR3 has 15 amino acids. The CDR3 region has the DNA TGCAGTGCTAGGCTCTCAGGGGGAATTTACAATGAGCAGTTCTTC. Its protein is CSARLSGGIYNEQFF.